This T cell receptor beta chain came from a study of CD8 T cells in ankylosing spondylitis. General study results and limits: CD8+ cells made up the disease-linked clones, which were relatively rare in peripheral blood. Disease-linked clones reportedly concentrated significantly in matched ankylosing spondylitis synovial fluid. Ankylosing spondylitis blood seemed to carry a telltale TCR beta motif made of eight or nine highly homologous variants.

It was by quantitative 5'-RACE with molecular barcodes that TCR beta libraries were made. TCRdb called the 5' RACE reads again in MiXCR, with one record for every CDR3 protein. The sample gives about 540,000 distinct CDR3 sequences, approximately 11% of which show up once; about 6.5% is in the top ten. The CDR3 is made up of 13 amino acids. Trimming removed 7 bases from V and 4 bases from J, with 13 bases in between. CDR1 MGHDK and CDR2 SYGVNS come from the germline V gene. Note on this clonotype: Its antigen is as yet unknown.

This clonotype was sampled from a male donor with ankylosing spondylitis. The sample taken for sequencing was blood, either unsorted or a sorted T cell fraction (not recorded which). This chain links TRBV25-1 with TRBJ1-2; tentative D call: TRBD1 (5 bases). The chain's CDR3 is CASTERDAYGYTF. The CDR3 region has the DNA TGTGCCAGCACCGAAAGGGACGCCTATGGCTACACCTTC.